Listed below are T cell receptor beta chains from one sample, sequenced in a study of siplizumab effects on memory and regulatory T cells. The protocol was immunoSEQ multiplex PCR, while the TCRdb copy is restricted to in-frame clones and leaves out a portion. The sample records 90,000 to 110,000 clones, about 93% being singletons. The sample consisted of CD4+ T cells sorted from blood. These TCRs come from a human donor in good health. Each CDR3 is given with its conserved first and last residue. Expanded clones are given a class, and other clones once, few, many or no size at all.

CDR3 protein	clone size	V gene	J gene
CASSYDSIYGYTF	-	TRBV6-6	TRBJ1-2
CASSGGRGYTF	-	TRBV25-1	TRBJ1-2
CASSLQAGPNEKLFF	once	TRBV5-1	TRBJ1-4
CASSLIRGGVYLQFF	-	TRBV27	TRBJ2-1
CASSYYGDRAYEQYF	-	TRBV7-2	TRBJ2-7
CASTPTRGNYGYTF	once	TRBV6-6	TRBJ1-2
CASSLRAGTRILGQFF	-	TRBV7-9	TRBJ2-1
CASSFGLQTSTDTQYF	-	TRBV5-8	TRBJ2-3
CASSEQGASEKLFF	-	TRBV6-1	TRBJ1-4
CASSRSDIPNEKLFF	-	TRBV5-1	TRBJ1-4
CASRGASTEAFF	-	TRBV6-6	TRBJ1-1
CASSPPAGDEQYF	-	TRBV18	TRBJ2-7
CASSPGQGAAYEQYF	-	TRBV27	TRBJ2-7
CASSSSSGGFNEQFF	-	TRBV4-2	TRBJ2-1
CAWSVGGSEAFF	-	TRBV30	TRBJ1-1
CASSLGGGGGYEKLFF	-	TRBV7-2	TRBJ1-4
CASNDAGGGNYGYTF	-	TRBV19	TRBJ1-2
CASSVEVGEQFF	-	TRBV9	TRBJ2-1
CASSEQGYEQYF	-	TRBV2	TRBJ2-7
CATSNYGTSGRPHEQYF	-	TRBV15	TRBJ2-7
CASRGATSGANVLTF	-	TRBV6-5	TRBJ2-6
CASSREDTHTGELFF	-	TRBV9	TRBJ2-2
CASSLGPKETQYF	-	TRBV4-1	TRBJ2-5
CASRRGRDTSSGEQYF	once	TRBV11-2	TRBJ2-7
CASSSGPSSYNEQFF	-	TRBV5-1	TRBJ2-1
CASSTGQFGQETQYF	-	TRBV5-1	TRBJ2-5
CASSFSLGRGGTEAFF	-	TRBV27	TRBJ1-1
CASRQDASSYNSPLHF	-	TRBV2	TRBJ1-6
CASSLAGPGGTEAFF	-	TRBV7-9	TRBJ1-1
CASSDRKGLRETQYF	-	TRBV18	TRBJ2-5
CASSLHSPPGLTEAFF	-	TRBV4-1	TRBJ1-1
CAWSVGAPQETQYF	-	TRBV30	TRBJ2-5
CASSGRQRGNTDTQYF	-	TRBV10-1	TRBJ2-3
CAWSGPGTGWTYEQYF	-	TRBV30	TRBJ2-7
CASSLDQGGTYEQYF	-	TRBV27	TRBJ2-7
CASSRGLANEQFF	-	TRBV7-2	TRBJ2-1
CASSRPGAGELFF	few	TRBV7-2	TRBJ2-2
CASSFGQGGYGYTF	-	TRBV5-1	TRBJ1-2
CASRDGQASYEQYF	-	TRBV2	TRBJ2-7
CASSFTSGNSYEQYF	-	TRBV5-5	TRBJ2-7
CTSSDQREIGEQFF	-	TRBV1	TRBJ2-1
CASSSGTSSDTQYF	-	TRBV13	TRBJ2-3
CAISGSGGYGNIQYF	-	TRBV10-3	TRBJ2-4
CASSRGDRFGYTF	-	TRBV27	TRBJ1-2
CASRLAGGMRADTQYF	-	TRBV5-8	TRBJ2-3
CASSTDRSSNQPQHF	-	TRBV6-1	TRBJ1-5
CASSYQLGGSNYEQYF	-	TRBV7-2	TRBJ2-7
CASSLSKGRRYEKLFF	-	TRBV5-6	TRBJ1-4